These 18 T cell receptor beta chains were all obtained from the same sample, sequenced in a study of Graves' ophthalmopathy and Graves' hyperthyroidism. Amplification targeted the TCR beta CDR3 regions, with RNA transcripts as the source material. HTBI primers served in a first-round RT-PCR, which a second-round multiplex PCR followed. TCRdb used MiXCR to reprocess the multiplex PCR reads, holding one entry per CDR3 protein. This sample yields 200,000 to 300,000 distinct CDR3 sequences, of which approximately 42% are seen a single time; approximately 51% belongs to the top ten. Source material: peripheral blood. The receptors originated from an adult man with Graves' ophthalmopathy.

The chain links TRBV5-1 to TRBJ1-1; 11 bases match TRBD1. Germline-derived CDR1 and CDR2 are SGHRS and YFSETQ. The CDR3 is 15 amino acids. Trimming at V came to 4 bases and at J to 5 bases, leaving 7 bases not matched to a gene. CDR3 protein: CASSLGQGARTEAFF. CDR3 DNA: TGCGCCAGCAGCCTCGGACAGGGGGCGCGGACTGAAGCTTTCTTT.

This clonotype came up a few times. The V call is TRBV20-1, the J call TRBJ2-7, with unresolved D. The germline V gene encodes CDR1 DFQATT and CDR2 SNEGSKA (reference sequence). Deletions cut 6 bases from V and 0 bases from J, with 12 bases between. The CDR3 spans 13 residues. For the CDR3, the DNA is TGCAGTGCCCAACATCCGTCCTCCTACGAGCAGTACTTC. Translating it yields CSAQHPSSYEQYF.

The V call is TRBV9, the J call TRBJ2-5; a weak D match, TRBD1 (7 bases). The germline V and J ends were trimmed by 4 bases and 4 bases, with 26 bases remaining between them. This CDR3 has 18 residues. Germline V lookup: CDR1 SGDLS, CDR2 YYNGEE. CDR3 loop: CASSPRQGNPGRGETQYF. CDR3 sequence (DNA): TGTGCCAGCAGCCCCAGACAGGGCAATCCCGGGCGGGGAGAGACCCAGTACTTC.

The sample holds a few counts of this clonotype. The CDR3 loop reads CASSIAWGGHSPLHF. The CDR3 DNA follows: TGTGCCAGTAGTATCGCTTGGGGGGGACATTCACCCCTCCACTTT. The chain is built from TRBV19 and TRBJ1-6; tentative D call: TRBD1 (5 bases). The V gene's germline CDR1 is LNHDA and CDR2 SQIVND (reference sequence). V lost 3 bases, J lost 8 bases, and 14 bases lay in between. The CDR3 sequence is 15 residues long.

This clonotype was recorded once. The chain uses TRBV13 and TRBJ2-7, with a weak D call TRBD2 (5 bases). Trimming took 0 bases from V and 3 from J, leaving 9 bases between them. Germline CDR1 reads PRHDT; CDR2 reads FYEKMQ (reference sequence). The CDR3 has 14 amino acids. CDR3 bases: TGTGCCAGCAGCTTAGGCGCCCGGGACTACGAGCAGTACTTC. Protein: CASSLGARDYEQYF.

The chain links TRBV28 to TRBJ1-5, with 9 nucleotides matching TRBD1. J was trimmed by 2 bases and V by 6 bases; bases with no gene match: 5. The germline V gene has CDR1 MDHEN and CDR2 SYDVKM. The CDR3 loop spans 15 amino acids. CDR3 in amino acids: CASRPRTGGNQPQHF. In nucleotides, the CDR3 is TGTGCCAGCAGACCCCGGACAGGGGGCAATCAGCCCCAGCATTTT.

This clonotype was counted a few times. The chain recombines TRBV5-1 with TRBJ1-1; D is undetermined. The germline gives CDR1 SGHRS, CDR2 YFSETQ. V was shortened by 4 bases and J by 0 bases, with 7 bases between the two germline ends. The CDR3 totals 13 residues. The CDR3 nucleotides are TGCGCCAGCAGCCCTCGGCTGAACACTGAAGCTTTCTTT. Translating gives CASSPRLNTEAFF.

This clonotype was picked up a small number of times. This may arise from a read error, as a much more abundant clone is one base away. The chain is built from TRBV29-1 and TRBJ1-2, with TRBD1 as a possible D gene (6 bases). The CDR3 has 15 amino acids. Per germline, CDR1 SQVTM and CDR2 ANQGSEA. Between the trimmed V and J ends, which lost 0 bases and 1 base, there was a span of 12 bases. CDR3 protein: CSVEEMGGDNYGYTF. The CDR3 DNA follows: TGCAGCGTTGAAGAGATGGGGGGCGATAACTATGGCTACACCTTC.

This chain connects TRBV20-1 to TRBJ2-3; D perhaps matches TRBD2 (6 bases). This CDR3 comprises 15 residues. V gave up 3 bases and J gave up 0 bases, with 13 bases separating them. Germline CDR1 is DFQATT and CDR2 is SNEGSKA (reference sequence). CDR3 amino acids: CSARRASGSTDTQYF. CDR3 nucleotide sequence: TGCAGTGCTAGGAGGGCCAGCGGGAGCACAGATACGCAGTATTTT.

A remark on this clonotype: A clone one base away is much larger, so this may be a read error. Since the CDR3 does not end with the conserved phenylalanine or tryptophan, this likely comes from a read error. The CDR3 DNA sequence: TGTGCCAGCAGCTTCCCCCAAACTTCCTACGAGCAGTACCTC. Translation: CASSFPQTSYEQYL. The chain has TRBV7-8 and TRBJ2-7, with no clear D. V lost 3 bases, J lost 1 base, and 10 bases lay in between. Germline assignment: CDR1 SGHVS and CDR2 FQNEAQ. The CDR3 spans 14 residues.

The V and J genes are TRBV5-6 and TRBJ2-2; the D gene is possibly TRBD2 (6 bases). V lost 0 bases and J 8 bases, leaving 14 bases between the germline ends. The germline V gene has CDR1 SGHDT and CDR2 YYEEEE. CDR3 size: 15 residues. The CDR3 is CASSLEGNGGGELFF. The CDR3 bases are TGTGCCAGCAGCTTGGAGGGCAACGGAGGGGGGGAGCTGTTTTTT.

Details on this clonotype: A read error may be the cause here, since a much bigger clone is one base away. The chain joins TRBV20-1 to TRBJ1-1; D not resolved. V lost 0 bases and J 4 bases, leaving 12 bases between the germline ends. Germline loops: CDR1 DFQATT, CDR2 SNEGSKA (reference sequence). CDR3 size: 14 residues. This CDR3 is CSARDSRESTEAFF. CDR3 DNA: TGCAGTGCTAGAGATTCAAGGGAGAGCACTGAAGCTTTCTTT.

The rearrangement uses TRBV15 and TRBJ1-2, with a tentative D call TRBD1 (5 bases). The germline V gene has CDR1 LNHNV and CDR2 YYDKDF (reference sequence). V was trimmed by 4 bases and J by 7 bases, leaving 13 bases between them. The CDR3 spans 13 residues. The CDR3 sequence is CATSKDTSSGYTF. DNA of the CDR3: TGTGCCACCAGCAAGGACACTAGCAGTGGCTACACCTTC.

This sequence joins TRBV5-1 and TRBJ1-1; D is unresolved. Germline V gene sequence: CDR1 SGHRS, CDR2 YFSETQ. The V and J ends lost 2 bases and 1 base respectively, with 9 bases between them. The CDR3 has 14 amino acids. The CDR3 is CASSFIPGNTEAFF. The CDR3 coding sequence is TGCGCCAGCAGCTTCATCCCGGGGAACACTGAAGCTTTCTTT.

This clonotype was recorded a few times. V gene TRBV27 combines with J gene TRBJ2-7, with 10 bases lining up with TRBD2. V lost 7 bases to trimming and J lost 7 bases; unmatched junction nucleotides: 7. Per germline, CDR1 MNHEY and CDR2 SMNVEV (reference sequence). The CDR3 runs to 13 residues. CDR3 DNA: TGTGCCAGCACGGCTAGCGGGAGTAGGGAGCAGTACTTC. Translated: CASTASGSREQYF.

The rearrangement links TRBV14 to TRBJ1-1; D might be TRBD1 (5 bases). Germline CDR1 reads SGHDN; CDR2 reads FVKESK. The V and J ends lost 2 bases and 4 bases respectively, with 8 bases between them. The CDR3 consists of 13 residues. CDR3 in amino acids: CASSQQGGTEAFF. Here the CDR3 DNA reads TGTGCCAGCAGCCAACAGGGAGGCACTGAAGCTTTCTTT.

Points on this clonotype: One end of the junction is discordant with germline, which a read error may explain. The chain has TRBV10-3 and TRBJ2-2; 7 nucleotides match TRBD1. This CDR3 is built from 13 residues. Germline-derived CDR1 and CDR2 are ENHRY and SYGVKD. The CDR3 is CASSVTGAGELFF. CDR3 nucleotides: TGTGCCAGCAGTGTAACAGGGGCCGGGGAGCTGTTTTTT.

The J gene is TRBJ1-1, the V gene TRBV19, with TRBD1 matching over 7 bases. Germline V gene sequence: CDR1 LNHDA, CDR2 SQIVND (reference sequence). The CDR3 is 13 amino acids. The junction had 11 bases not matched to a gene; V was cut back by 5 bases and J by 11 bases. The CDR3 region has the DNA TGTGCCAGTAGTGCCTACAGGGGCGATGCGGCTTTCTTT. This codes for CASSAYRGDAAFF.